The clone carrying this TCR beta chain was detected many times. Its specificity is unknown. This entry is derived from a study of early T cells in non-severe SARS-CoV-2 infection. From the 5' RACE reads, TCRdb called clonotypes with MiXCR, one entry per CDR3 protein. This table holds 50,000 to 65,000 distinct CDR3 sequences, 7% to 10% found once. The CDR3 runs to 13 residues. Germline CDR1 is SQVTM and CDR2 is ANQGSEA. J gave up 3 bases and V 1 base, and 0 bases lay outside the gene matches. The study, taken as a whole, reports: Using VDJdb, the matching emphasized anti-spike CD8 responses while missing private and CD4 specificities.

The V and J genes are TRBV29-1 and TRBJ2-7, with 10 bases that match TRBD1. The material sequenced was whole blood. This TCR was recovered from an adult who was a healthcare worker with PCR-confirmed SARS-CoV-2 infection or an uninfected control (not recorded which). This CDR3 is CSVEGTGGYEQYF. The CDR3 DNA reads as TGCAGCGTTGAAGGGACAGGGGGCTACGAGCAGTACTTC.